This TCR beta chain was captured by sequencing in a study of identical twins. This clonotype was counted at least ten times. TCRdb fed the 5' RACE reads into MiXCR, producing one record per CDR3 protein. The sample has more than 650,000 distinct CDR3 sequences; 6% to 6.5% are singletons. No donor was unhealthy or non-Caucasian. The specimen was naive T cells sorted from blood. This TCR came from a young man in good health.

This chain's CDR3 is CASSQVVQGGPYEQYF. The CDR3 DNA follows: TGCGCCAGCAGCCAAGTAGTCCAGGGAGGACCCTACGAGCAGTACTTC. The rearrangement links TRBV4-3 to TRBJ2-7; perhaps TRBD2 as D (6 bases). This CDR3 region has 16 residues. Germline assignment: CDR1 LGHNA and CDR2 YSLEER. V lost 1 base, J lost 2 bases, and 15 bases lay in between.